The clone carrying this TCR beta chain showed up many times. Its antigen is currently unknown. Germline V gene lookup returns CDR1 SGHTA and CDR2 FQGNSA. V lost 0 bases to trimming and J lost 6 bases, with 2 bases between them. The CDR3 sequence is 12 residues long. The data stem from a study of T cells in Graves' hyperthyroidism and ophthalmopathy. General observations from the study: A model of 13 V-J features distinguished ophthalmopathy from stable hyperthyroidism. The model's output predicted ophthalmopathy at a median of 6.5 months prior to onset.

Diagnostic decisions used clinical symptoms, serum thyroxine and TRAb, thyroid ultrasound and orbital computed tomography. Cells are PBMCs isolated from roughly 9.3 ml of fresh blood. TCR beta CDR3 regions were amplified from RNA. An initial round of RT-PCR targeting the TCR CDR3 relied on the HTBI primer set. TCRdb used MiXCR to reprocess the multiplex PCR reads, holding one entry per CDR3 protein. The table shows 340,000 or so distinct CDR3 sequences, with approximately 16% occurring only once. Source material: blood. This clonotype originated in a man aged 30 to 45 with Graves' hyperthyroidism. The V and J genes are TRBV7-2 and TRBJ2-2; no definite D call. In nucleotides, the CDR3 is TGTGCCAGCAGCTTAGCGCCCGGGGAGCTGTTTTTT. Amino acids: CASSLAPGELFF.